A single sample gave rise to the 32 T cell receptor beta chains below, sequenced in a study of beta chain features in type 1 diabetes. These receptors are not linked to any known antigen. Study results and caveats: All four CD4+ subsets from Type 1 diabetes patients carried moderately but significantly shorter TCRB CDR3s.

The investigators reverse transcribed all of the isolated RNA, so they sequenced expressed TCRB transcripts. Libraries were prepared by immunoSEQ multiplex PCR; TCRdb keeps only in-frame clonotypes and omits some of them. Found here are about 28,000 clones, 65% of them singletons; the top ten hold 2% to 3%. What was sequenced was Tregs from blood. The receptors were gathered from a woman aged 25 to 39 with type 1 diabetes.

The genes are TRBV7-3 and TRBJ2-1, with D hard to call. V gave up 4 bases and J gave up 0 bases, with 13 bases separating them. The germline V gene encodes CDR1 SGHTA and CDR2 FQGTGA. The length of the CDR3 is 16 residues. CDR3 DNA: TGTGCCAGCAGCTCGGCTGCCGGGTCCTCCTACAATGAGCAGTTCTTC. This translates into CASSSAAGSSYNEQFF.

This chain connects TRBV5-1 to TRBJ1-1; maybe TRBD1 (6 bases). The CDR3 is 15 residues long. Trimming removed 0 bases from V and 3 bases from J, with 12 bases in between. The germline V gene encodes CDR1 SGHRS and CDR2 YFSETQ. The CDR3 region has the DNA TGCGCCAGCAGCTTGGGGGGGCTTTCGTACACTGAAGCTTTCTTT. Translated: CASSLGGLSYTEAFF.

This clone was observed a few times. The CDR3 is CASSFPSGATDTQYF. DNA of the CDR3: TGTGCCAGCAGCTTCCCTAGCGGGGCCACAGATACGCAGTATTTT. The chain has TRBV5-4 and TRBJ2-3; 9 nucleotides align to TRBD2. Germline V gives CDR1 SGHNT, CDR2 YYREEE (reference sequence). The CDR3 spans 15 residues. The V gene end was trimmed by 2 bases and the J gene end by 2 bases; junction bases not matched to a gene: 3.

The rearrangement uses TRBV30 and TRBJ1-1, with D unresolved. With 2 bases removed from V and 1 base from J, the gap between germline ends came to 11 bases. Germline V gene data show CDR1 as GTSNPN and CDR2 as SVGIG (reference sequence). The CDR3 is 14 residues long. The CDR3 coding sequence is TGTGCCTGGAGTCTTTTCTCGGGGAACACTGAAGCTTTCTTT. Amino acid sequence: CAWSLFSGNTEAFF.

The J gene is TRBJ1-5, the V gene TRBV6-5; D is unclear. This CDR3 is built from 13 residues. Trimming removed 7 bases at V and 10 bases at J, with 17 bases between. Germline CDR1 and CDR2: MNHEY and SVGAGI. CDR3 coding DNA: TGTGCCAGCACCTTAGACAAGCCTGGTCCCCAGCATTTT. This sequence encodes CASTLDKPGPQHF.

The V call is TRBV18, the J call TRBJ2-1; 12 bases agree with TRBD2. CDR3 length equals 15 residues. Per germline, CDR1 KGHSH and CDR2 LQKENI. Trimming removed 5 bases from V and 6 bases from J; junction bases left unmatched: 5. The CDR3 nucleotides read TGTGCCAGCTCAAACGGACTAGCGGGACCCAATGAGCAGTTCTTC. Its translation is CASSNGLAGPNEQFF. Combining the CDR3 with reference TRBV18 and TRBJ2-1 gives the whole variable domain NAGVMQNPRHLVRRRGQEARLRCSPMKGHSHVYWYRQLPEEGLKFMVYLQKENIIDESGMPKERFSAEFPKEGPSILRIQQVVRGDSAAYFCASSNGLAGPNEQFFGPGTRLTVL.

This chain uses TRBV18 with TRBJ2-1; D is unclear. Germline assignment: CDR1 KGHSH and CDR2 LQKENI. The CDR3 is 11 amino acids. The V and J ends lost 6 bases and 5 bases respectively, with 5 bases between them. The CDR3: CASSANNEQFF. The CDR3 DNA reads TGTGCCAGCTCGGCAAACAATGAGCAGTTCTTC.

There are a few counts of this clone. CDR3 sequence (DNA): TGTGCCATCCGAATGGCGGGAGCTGTAAACACCATATATTTT. Translation gives CAIRMAGAVNTIYF. V and J are TRBV10-3 and TRBJ1-3, with D unresolved. Trimming removed 8 bases from V and 6 bases from J, with 17 bases in between. Germline CDR1 ENHRY, CDR2 SYGVKD. There are 14 residues in the CDR3.

In its sample, this clone was seen a few times. The CDR3: CASSPSGSSYEQYF. The CDR3 DNA reads as TGTGCCAGCAGCCCCAGCGGGAGCTCCTACGAGCAGTACTTC. The V gene is TRBV7-2, the J gene TRBJ2-7; 8 bases are shared with TRBD2. Losses at the gene ends were 5 bases for V and 0 bases for J; bases not matched to a gene: 3. The length of the CDR3 is 14 residues. Germline CDR1 SGHTA, CDR2 FQGNSA. Full variable domain (rest looked up from reference TRBV7-2 and TRBJ2-7): GAGVSQSPSNKVTEKGKDVELRCDPISGHTALYWYRQSLGQGLEFLIYFQGNSAPDKSGLPSDRFSAERTGGSVSTLTIQRTQQEDSAVYLCASSPSGSSYEQYFGPGTRLTVT.

As to this clone: One end of the junction is discordant with germline, which a read error may explain. Other DNA sequences from this sample encode an identical CDR3 as well. The CDR3 sequence: CASSPSASPFSLGAFF. Written as DNA, the CDR3 is TGTGCTAGCTCACCCTCCGCGTCCCCTTTCTCTCTTGGAGCTTTCTTT. This chain connects TRBV18 to TRBJ1-1; D gene unclear. The CDR3 is 16 residues long. CDR1 KGHSH and CDR2 LQKENI come from the germline V gene.

The rearrangement joins TRBV29-1 to TRBJ1-1; 9 positions match TRBD1. V shed 5 bases, J shed 0 bases, and the junction held 4 bases outside the gene matches. CDR3 size: 14 residues. Germline V gene lookup returns CDR1 SQVTM and CDR2 ANQGSEA. CDR3 sequence reads: CSVRTGAMNTEAFF. In DNA form, the CDR3 reads TGCAGCGTTCGGACAGGGGCGATGAACACTGAAGCTTTCTTT.

This rearrangement joins TRBV19 to TRBJ2-3; 12 bases agree with TRBD2. CDR3 length: 18 amino acids. Germline-derived CDR1 and CDR2 are LNHDA and SQIVND (reference sequence). V lost 7 bases and J lost 1; bases outside the gene matches: 12. CDR3 sequence: CASKELTSGRVGTDTQYF. As DNA, the CDR3 is TGTGCCAGTAAGGAACTGACTAGCGGGAGAGTAGGCACAGATACGCAGTATTTT.

V is TRBV28 and J is TRBJ1-2; no firm D call. Trimming stripped 8 bases from V and 3 bases from J, with 13 bases between. Germline lookup yields CDR1 MDHEN and CDR2 SYDVKM. This CDR3 is 13 amino acids long. The CDR3 DNA sequence: TGTGCCAGCTATATATCTACGGACTATGGCTACACCTTC. The encoded protein is CASYISTDYGYTF.

The chain carries TRBV4-1 and TRBJ1-1; TRBD1 aligns across 9 bases. The germline V gene encodes CDR1 MGHRA and CDR2 YSYEKL. V gave up 3 bases and J gave up 3 bases; unmatched junction bases: 5. CDR3 size: 15 residues. This CDR3 is CASSQGTGWYTEAFF. DNA of the CDR3: TGCGCCAGCAGCCAGGGGACAGGGTGGTACACTGAAGCTTTCTTT.

This chain connects TRBV7-3 to TRBJ2-7; 9 bases map to TRBD1. The CDR3 is 13 residues long. CDR1 SGHTA and CDR2 FQGTGA come from the germline V gene. J was trimmed by 4 bases and V by 4 bases; bases with no gene match: 2. As DNA, the CDR3 is TGTGCCAGCAGCTCGGACAGGGGTTACGAGCAGTACTTC. Its protein product is CASSSDRGYEQYF.

This chain uses TRBV5-1 with TRBJ1-4; 8 bases agree with TRBD1. The CDR3 has 15 residues. J was trimmed by 8 bases and V by 4 bases; bases with no gene match: 10. Germline V gene lookup returns CDR1 SGHRS and CDR2 YFSETQ. This chain's CDR3 is CASSGQGSEGEKLFF. The DNA of the CDR3 is TGCGCCAGCAGCGGACAGGGTTCCGAGGGGGAAAAACTGTTTTTT.

This chain uses TRBV29-1 with TRBJ2-5, with a possible D match to TRBD1 (6 bases). Germline CDR1 SQVTM, CDR2 ANQGSEA. The CDR3 is 13 residues long. V was clipped by 5 bases and J by 2 bases, with 12 bases between them. CDR3 in amino acids: CSVPKGDQETQYF. DNA of the CDR3: TGCAGCGTTCCGAAGGGGGATCAAGAGACCCAGTACTTC.

In nucleotides, the CDR3 is TGTGCCAGCAGTTTCGGGACAGTTTACGAGCAGTACTTC. Translation gives CASSFGTVYEQYF. This chain links TRBV28 with TRBJ2-7; TRBD1 aligns across 7 bases. The CDR3 totals 13 residues. Germline-derived CDR1 and CDR2 are MDHEN and SYDVKM. The J segment lost 4 bases and the V segment lost 3 bases, leaving 3 bases of the junction unmatched.

The gene calls are TRBV9 and TRBJ2-1, with 9 bases matching TRBD2. Trimming removed 5 bases from V and 8 bases from J; junction bases left unmatched: 14. This CDR3 has 16 amino acids. The V gene's germline CDR1 is SGDLS and CDR2 YYNGEE. The CDR3 here is CASRPVAGVIPDEQFF. The DNA of the CDR3 is TGTGCCAGCAGGCCGGTAGCGGGAGTGATCCCCGATGAGCAGTTCTTC.

The CDR3 loop is CASSLFRGSGVPPYNEQFF. CDR3 DNA sequence: TGTGCCAGCAGCTTGTTTCGCGGTAGCGGGGTTCCCCCCTACAATGAGCAGTTCTTC. The V call is TRBV5-4, the J call TRBJ2-1; TRBD2 matches at 8 bases. The V gene end was trimmed by 1 base and the J gene end by 2 bases; junction bases not matched to a gene: 14. Per the germline V gene, CDR1 is SGHNT and CDR2 is YYREEE (reference sequence). CDR3 length: 19 residues. Combining the CDR3 with reference TRBV5-4 and TRBJ2-1 gives the whole variable domain ETGVTQSPTHLIKTRGQQVTLRCSSQSGHNTVSWYQQALGQGPQFIFQYYREEENGRGNFPPRFSGLQFPNYSSELNVNALELDDSALYLCASSLFRGSGVPPYNEQFFGPGTRLTVL.

The chain employs TRBV30 and TRBJ2-7; possibly TRBD1 for D (6 bases). The germline V and J ends were trimmed by 4 bases and 4 bases, with 23 bases remaining between them. CDR3 length: 16 residues. Germline CDR1 reads GTSNPN; CDR2 reads SVGIG (reference sequence). CDR3 nucleotide sequence: TGTGCCTGGAATTCCCGGGGTACAGGGCCTGGATACGAGCAGTACTTC. Its protein product is CAWNSRGTGPGYEQYF.

The chain combines TRBV27 with TRBJ1-2; TRBD1 might be the D (6 bases). V was shortened by 7 bases and J by 0 bases, with 12 bases between the two germline ends. Looked up from germline, CDR1 is MNHEY and CDR2 is SMNVEV (reference sequence). CDR3 length equals 14 residues. CDR3 in amino acids: CASKGGEANYGYTF. CDR3 DNA sequence: TGTGCCAGCAAAGGGGGGGAAGCTAACTATGGCTACACCTTC.

The J gene is TRBJ2-7, the V gene TRBV4-1; 8 positions match TRBD1. The V and J ends lost 0 bases and 5 bases, in that order; junction bases with no gene match: 6. The germline V gene encodes CDR1 MGHRA and CDR2 YSYEKL. There are 15 residues in the CDR3. The CDR3: CASSQDGQGYDEQYF. The CDR3 DNA reads as TGCGCCAGCAGCCAAGATGGACAGGGTTACGACGAGCAGTACTTC.

The table lists this clone with a count of one. The CDR3 region is CASSSGSGANVLTF. In nucleotides, the CDR3 is TGTGCCAGTAGTAGCGGGAGTGGGGCCAACGTCCTGACTTTC. V usage is TRBV19 and J usage is TRBJ2-6; TRBD2 matches 7 bases. The CDR3 loop spans 14 amino acids. CDR1 is LNHDA and CDR2 is SQIVND in the germline V gene (reference sequence). V lost 4 bases, J lost 3 bases, and 0 bases stayed unmatched.

The CDR3 region is CSVQAGQETQYF. The CDR3 region has the DNA TGCAGCGTTCAAGCGGGGCAAGAGACCCAGTACTTC. The rearrangement joins TRBV29-1 to TRBJ2-5, with 7 positions matching TRBD2. The CDR3 runs to 12 residues. J was trimmed by 2 bases and V by 5 bases; bases with no gene match: 2. Germline CDR1 is SQVTM and CDR2 is ANQGSEA.

The chain recombines TRBV7-3 with TRBJ1-2, with 12 nucleotides matching TRBD1. Germline CDR1 reads SGHTA; CDR2 reads FQGTGA. V shed 6 bases and J 7 bases; nucleotides not matched to a gene: 9. There are 15 residues in the CDR3. The CDR3 is CASSRIPGQGAGYTF. The CDR3 DNA is TGTGCCAGCAGTCGGATCCCGGGACAGGGGGCTGGCTACACCTTC.

This chain connects TRBV7-2 to TRBJ2-7, with D possibly being TRBD1 (5 bases). This CDR3 comprises 12 residues. In germline, CDR1 is SGHTA, CDR2 FQGNSA. Trimming removed 3 bases from V and 7 bases from J, with 10 bases in between. DNA for the CDR3: TGTGCCAGCAGCTTCAAGGGGTTTGAGCAGTACTTC. Encoded protein: CASSFKGFEQYF.

This clone appeared a few times. V gene TRBV9 combines with J gene TRBJ2-3; 15 nucleotides agree with TRBD2. Germline V gene data show CDR1 as SGDLS and CDR2 as YYNGEE. The CDR3 sequence is 16 residues long. J gave up 6 bases and V 4 bases, and 6 bases lay outside the gene matches. The CDR3 loop is CASSQPGLAGGDTQYF. In DNA form, the CDR3 reads TGTGCCAGCAGCCAACCCGGACTAGCGGGAGGGGATACGCAGTATTTT.

The chain links TRBV10-3 to TRBJ2-2; D uncertain. This CDR3 is 15 amino acids long. The V gene's germline CDR1 is ENHRY and CDR2 SYGVKD. Trimming left V 6 bases short and J 0 bases short, with 11 bases between. The CDR3 DNA sequence: TGTGCCATCAGACCGACACCCACGAACACCGGGGAGCTGTTTTTT. Its protein product is CAIRPTPTNTGELFF.

The chain carries TRBV2 and TRBJ2-1, with 9 bases fitting TRBD1. Trimming took 11 bases from V and 4 from J; bases not matched to a gene: 9. Germline V lookup: CDR1 SNHLY, CDR2 FYNNEI. The CDR3 totals 14 residues. This chain's CDR3 is CACSGTGPYNEQFF. For the CDR3, the DNA is TGTGCCTGCTCCGGGACAGGGCCGTACAATGAGCAGTTCTTC.

The chain carries TRBV19 and TRBJ2-7; 10 positions match TRBD1. Looked up from germline, CDR1 is LNHDA and CDR2 is SQIVND (reference sequence). The V gene end was trimmed by 5 bases and the J gene end by 4 bases; junction bases not matched to a gene: 5. The CDR3 totals 14 residues. The CDR3 nucleotides are TGTGCCAGTAGTCTCGGGACAGGGGTTTACGAGCAGTACTTC. It translates to CASSLGTGVYEQYF.

The rearrangement links TRBV5-1 to TRBJ2-1; TRBD2 matches at 10 bases. This CDR3 has 16 amino acids. Germline V gene sequence: CDR1 SGHRS, CDR2 YFSETQ. J gave up 6 bases and V 4 bases, and 10 bases lay outside the gene matches. The CDR3 protein is CASSARGLAGVNEQFF. CDR3 in DNA: TGCGCCAGCAGCGCAAGGGGCCTAGCGGGAGTCAATGAGCAGTTCTTC.